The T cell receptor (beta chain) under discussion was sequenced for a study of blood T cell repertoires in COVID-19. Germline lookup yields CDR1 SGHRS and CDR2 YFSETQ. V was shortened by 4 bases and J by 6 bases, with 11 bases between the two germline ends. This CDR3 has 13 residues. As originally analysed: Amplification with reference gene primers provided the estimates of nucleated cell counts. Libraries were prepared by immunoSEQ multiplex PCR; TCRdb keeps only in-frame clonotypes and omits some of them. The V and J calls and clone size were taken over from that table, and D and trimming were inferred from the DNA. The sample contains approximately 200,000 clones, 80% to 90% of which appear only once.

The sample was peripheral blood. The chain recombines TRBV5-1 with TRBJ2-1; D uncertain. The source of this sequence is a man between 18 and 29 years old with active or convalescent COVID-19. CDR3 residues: CASSPDSLNEQFF. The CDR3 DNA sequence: TGCGCCAGCAGCCCAGATTCGCTCAATGAGCAGTTCTTC.